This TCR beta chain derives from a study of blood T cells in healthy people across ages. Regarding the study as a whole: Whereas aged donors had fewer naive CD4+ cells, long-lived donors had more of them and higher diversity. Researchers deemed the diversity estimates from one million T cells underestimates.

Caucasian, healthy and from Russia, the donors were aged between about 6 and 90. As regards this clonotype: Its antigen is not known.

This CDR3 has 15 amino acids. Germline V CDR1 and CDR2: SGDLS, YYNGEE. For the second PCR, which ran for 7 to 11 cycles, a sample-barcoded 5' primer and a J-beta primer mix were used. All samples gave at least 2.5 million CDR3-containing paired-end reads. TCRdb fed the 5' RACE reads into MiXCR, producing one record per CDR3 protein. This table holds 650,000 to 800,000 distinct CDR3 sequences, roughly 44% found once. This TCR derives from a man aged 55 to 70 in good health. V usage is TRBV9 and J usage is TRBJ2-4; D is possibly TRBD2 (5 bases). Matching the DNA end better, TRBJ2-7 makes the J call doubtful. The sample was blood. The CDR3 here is CASSAGLTNSYEQYF. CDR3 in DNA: TGTGCCAGCAGCGCTGGACTCACTAACTCCTACGAGCAGTACTTC.